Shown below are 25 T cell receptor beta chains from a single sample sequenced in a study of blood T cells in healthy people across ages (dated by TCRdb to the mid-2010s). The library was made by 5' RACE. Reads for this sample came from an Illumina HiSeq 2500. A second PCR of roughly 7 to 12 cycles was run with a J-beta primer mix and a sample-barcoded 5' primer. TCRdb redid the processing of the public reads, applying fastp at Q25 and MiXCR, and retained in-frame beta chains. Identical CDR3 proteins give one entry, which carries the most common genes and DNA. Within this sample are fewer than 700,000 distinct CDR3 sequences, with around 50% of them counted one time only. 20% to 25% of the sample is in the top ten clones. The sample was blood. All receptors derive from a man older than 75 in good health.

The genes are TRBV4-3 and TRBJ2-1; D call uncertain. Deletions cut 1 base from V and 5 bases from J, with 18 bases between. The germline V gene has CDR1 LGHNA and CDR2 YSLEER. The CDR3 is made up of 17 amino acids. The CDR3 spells CASSQGAWGSTHNEQFF. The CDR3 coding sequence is TGCGCCAGCAGCCAAGGAGCGTGGGGATCGACCCACAATGAGCAGTTCTTC.

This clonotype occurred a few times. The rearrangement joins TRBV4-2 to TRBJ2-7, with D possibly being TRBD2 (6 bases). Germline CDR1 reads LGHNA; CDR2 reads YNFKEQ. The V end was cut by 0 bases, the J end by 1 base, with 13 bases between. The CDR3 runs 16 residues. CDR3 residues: CASSQDKTGGSYEQYF. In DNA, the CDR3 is TGTGCCAGCAGCCAAGATAAGACCGGGGGTTCCTACGAGCAGTACTTC.

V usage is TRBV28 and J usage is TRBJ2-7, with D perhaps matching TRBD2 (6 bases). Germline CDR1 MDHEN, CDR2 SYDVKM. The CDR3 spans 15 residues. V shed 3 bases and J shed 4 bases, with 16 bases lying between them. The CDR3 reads CASSLWGVGEYEQYF. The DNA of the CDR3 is TGTGCCAGCAGTTTGTGGGGGGTAGGGGAATACGAGCAGTACTTC.

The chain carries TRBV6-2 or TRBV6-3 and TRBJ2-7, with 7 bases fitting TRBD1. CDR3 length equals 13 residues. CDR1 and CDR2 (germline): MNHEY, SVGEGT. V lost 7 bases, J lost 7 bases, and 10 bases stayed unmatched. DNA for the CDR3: TGTGCCAGCACCCTGACAGGGTCGTATGAGCAGTACTTC. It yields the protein CASTLTGSYEQYF.

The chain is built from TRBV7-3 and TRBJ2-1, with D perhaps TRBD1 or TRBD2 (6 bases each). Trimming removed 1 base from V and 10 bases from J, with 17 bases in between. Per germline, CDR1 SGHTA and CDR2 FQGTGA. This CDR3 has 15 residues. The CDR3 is CASSLNGGQSYEQFF. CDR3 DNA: TGTGCCAGCAGCTTAAATGGGGGGCAATCCTACGAGCAGTTCTTC.

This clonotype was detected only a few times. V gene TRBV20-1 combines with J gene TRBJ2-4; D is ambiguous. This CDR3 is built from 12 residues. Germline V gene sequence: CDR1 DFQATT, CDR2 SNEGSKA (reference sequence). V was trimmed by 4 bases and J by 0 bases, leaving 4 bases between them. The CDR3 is CSATRAKNIQYF. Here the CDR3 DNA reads TGCAGTGCTACCCGAGCCAAAAACATTCAGTACTTC.

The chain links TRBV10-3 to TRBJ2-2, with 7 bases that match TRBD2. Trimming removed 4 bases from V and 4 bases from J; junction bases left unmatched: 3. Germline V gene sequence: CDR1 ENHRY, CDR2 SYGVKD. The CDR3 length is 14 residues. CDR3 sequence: CAISGDYSTGELFF. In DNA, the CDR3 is TGTGCCATCAGTGGGGACTACTCCACCGGGGAGCTGTTTTTT.

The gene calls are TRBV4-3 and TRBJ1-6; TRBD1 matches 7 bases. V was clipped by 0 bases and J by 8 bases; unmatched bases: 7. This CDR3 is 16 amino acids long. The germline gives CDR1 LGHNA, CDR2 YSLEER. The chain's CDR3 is CASSQEVTGPHSPLHF. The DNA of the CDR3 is TGCGCCAGCAGCCAAGAAGTGACAGGGCCACATTCACCCCTCCACTTT.

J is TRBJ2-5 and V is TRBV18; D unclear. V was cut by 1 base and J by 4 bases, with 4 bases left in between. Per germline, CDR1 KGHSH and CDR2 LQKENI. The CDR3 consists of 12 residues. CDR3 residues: CASSPLGETQYF. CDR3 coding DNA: TGTGCCAGCTCACCACTCGGAGAGACCCAGTACTTC.

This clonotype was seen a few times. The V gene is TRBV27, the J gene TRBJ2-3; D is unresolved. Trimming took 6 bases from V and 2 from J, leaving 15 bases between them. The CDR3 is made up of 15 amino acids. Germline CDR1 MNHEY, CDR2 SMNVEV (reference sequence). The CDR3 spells CASRPSLWATDTQYF. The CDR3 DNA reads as TGTGCCAGCAGACCATCCCTGTGGGCCACAGATACGCAGTATTTT.

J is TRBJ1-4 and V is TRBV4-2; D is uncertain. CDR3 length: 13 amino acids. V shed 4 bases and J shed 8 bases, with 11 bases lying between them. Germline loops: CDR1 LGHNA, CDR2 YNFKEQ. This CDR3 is CASSPGLREKLFF. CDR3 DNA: TGTGCCAGCAGCCCAGGACTGAGGGAAAAACTGTTTTTT.

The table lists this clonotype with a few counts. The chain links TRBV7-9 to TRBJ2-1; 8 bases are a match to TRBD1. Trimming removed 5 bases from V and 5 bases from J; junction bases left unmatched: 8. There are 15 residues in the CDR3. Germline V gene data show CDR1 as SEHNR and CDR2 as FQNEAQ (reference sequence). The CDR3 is CASSRGTGEHNEQFF. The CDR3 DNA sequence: TGTGCCAGCAGCCGAGGGACAGGTGAGCACAATGAGCAGTTCTTC.

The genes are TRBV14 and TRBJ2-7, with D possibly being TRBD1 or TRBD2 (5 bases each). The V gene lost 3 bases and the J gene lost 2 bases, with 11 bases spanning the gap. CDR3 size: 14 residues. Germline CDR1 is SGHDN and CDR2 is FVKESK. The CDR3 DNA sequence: TGTGCCAGCAGCCACCTTCCGGGACCCTACGAGCAGTACTTC. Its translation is CASSHLPGPYEQYF.

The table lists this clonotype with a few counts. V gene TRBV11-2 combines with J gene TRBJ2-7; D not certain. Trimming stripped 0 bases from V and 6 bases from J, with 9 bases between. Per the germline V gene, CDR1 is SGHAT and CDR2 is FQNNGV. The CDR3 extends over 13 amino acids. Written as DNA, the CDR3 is TGTGCCAGCAGCTTAGACCCGATCCGCGAGCAGTACTTC. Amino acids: CASSLDPIREQYF.

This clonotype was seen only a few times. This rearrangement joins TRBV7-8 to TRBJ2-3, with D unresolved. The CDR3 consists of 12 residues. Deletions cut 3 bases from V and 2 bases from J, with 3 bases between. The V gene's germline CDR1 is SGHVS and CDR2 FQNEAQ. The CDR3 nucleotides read TGTGCCAGCAGCTTCCACACAGATACGCAGTATTTT. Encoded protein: CASSFHTDTQYF.

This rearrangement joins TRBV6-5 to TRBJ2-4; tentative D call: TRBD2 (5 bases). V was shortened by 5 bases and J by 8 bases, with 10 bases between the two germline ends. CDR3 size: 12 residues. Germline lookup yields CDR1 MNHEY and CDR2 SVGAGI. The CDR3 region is CASSASGYIQYF. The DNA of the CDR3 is TGTGCCAGCAGTGCTTCGGGGTACATTCAGTACTTC.

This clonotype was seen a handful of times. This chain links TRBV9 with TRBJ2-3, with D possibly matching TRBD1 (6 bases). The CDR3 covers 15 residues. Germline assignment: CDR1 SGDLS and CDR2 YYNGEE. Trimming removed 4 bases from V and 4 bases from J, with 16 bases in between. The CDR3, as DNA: TGTGCCAGCAGCCCTCAGACAGGCAACGCAGATACGCAGTATTTT. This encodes CASSPQTGNADTQYF.

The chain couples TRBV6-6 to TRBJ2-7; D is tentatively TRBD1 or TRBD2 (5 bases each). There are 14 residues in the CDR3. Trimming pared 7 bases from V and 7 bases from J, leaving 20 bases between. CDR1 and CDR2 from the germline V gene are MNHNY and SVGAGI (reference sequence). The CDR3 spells CASNPGRSYDEQYF. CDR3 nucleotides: TGTGCCAGCAACCCGGGGCGCTCCTACGATGAGCAGTACTTC.

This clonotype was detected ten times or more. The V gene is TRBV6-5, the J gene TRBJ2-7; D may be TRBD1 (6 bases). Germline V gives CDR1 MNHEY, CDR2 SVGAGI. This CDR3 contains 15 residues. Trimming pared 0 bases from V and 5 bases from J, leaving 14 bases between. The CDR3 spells CASSYSRQGYNEQYF. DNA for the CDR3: TGTGCCAGCAGTTACTCTCGGCAGGGGTACAACGAGCAGTACTTC.

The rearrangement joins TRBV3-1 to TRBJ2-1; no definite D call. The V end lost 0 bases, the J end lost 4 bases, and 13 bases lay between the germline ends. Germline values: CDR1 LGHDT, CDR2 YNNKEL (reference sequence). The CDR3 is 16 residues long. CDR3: CASSQEARALYNEQFF. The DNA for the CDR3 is TGTGCCAGCAGCCAAGAGGCCCGAGCGCTTTACAATGAGCAGTTCTTC.

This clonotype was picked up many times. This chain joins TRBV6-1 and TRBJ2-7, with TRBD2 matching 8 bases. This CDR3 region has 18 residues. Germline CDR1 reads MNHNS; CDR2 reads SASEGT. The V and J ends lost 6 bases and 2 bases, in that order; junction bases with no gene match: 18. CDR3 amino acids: CASSPGTRTRGGPYEQYF. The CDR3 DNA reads TGTGCCAGCAGCCCCGGGACTAGGACCCGTGGGGGTCCCTACGAGCAGTACTTC.

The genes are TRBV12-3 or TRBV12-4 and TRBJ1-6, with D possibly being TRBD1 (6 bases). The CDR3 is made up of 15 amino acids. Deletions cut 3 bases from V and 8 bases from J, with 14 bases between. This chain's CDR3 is CASSFRGRGDSPLHF. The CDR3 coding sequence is TGTGCCAGCAGTTTTCGGGGAAGGGGGGATTCACCCCTCCACTTT.

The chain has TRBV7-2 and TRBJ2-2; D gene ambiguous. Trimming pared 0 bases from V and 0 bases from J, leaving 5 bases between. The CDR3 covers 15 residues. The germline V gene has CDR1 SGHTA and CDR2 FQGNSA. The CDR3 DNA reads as TGTGCCAGCAGCTTAGCGAGCACGAACACCGGGGAGCTGTTTTTT. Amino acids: CASSLASTNTGELFF.

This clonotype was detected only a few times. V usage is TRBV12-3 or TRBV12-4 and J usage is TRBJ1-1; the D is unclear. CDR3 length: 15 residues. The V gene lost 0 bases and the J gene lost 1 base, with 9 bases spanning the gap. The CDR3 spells CASSLAAWANTEAFF. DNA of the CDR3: TGTGCCAGCAGTTTAGCGGCCTGGGCGAACACTGAAGCTTTCTTT.

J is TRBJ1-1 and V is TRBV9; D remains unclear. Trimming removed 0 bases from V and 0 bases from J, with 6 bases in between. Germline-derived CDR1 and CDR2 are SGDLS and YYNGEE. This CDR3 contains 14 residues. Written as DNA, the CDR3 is TGTGCCAGCAGCGTAGGGGGAATGAACACTGAAGCTTTCTTT. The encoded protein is CASSVGGMNTEAFF.